These 10 T cell receptor beta chains were sequenced from one sample in a study of T cell responses to AZD1222 COVID-19 vaccine. Assay: immunoSEQ multiplex PCR; the TCRdb copy retains only in-frame clones and omits some. This sample carries roughly 140,000 clones, roughly 89% of them seen once, and the ten largest clones take 5%. Sequenced here: peripheral blood, sampled on day 0 of AZD1222 vaccination. The source of these receptors is an adult in good health.

Comment on this clone: Germline and junction disagree at one end, which may indicate a read error. This chain uses TRBV5-8 with TRBJ2-1; D is perhaps TRBD2 (6 bases). Per germline, CDR1 SGHTS and CDR2 YDEGEE. The CDR3 sequence is 12 residues long. CDR3 sequence reads: CASSLAAGPSVF. CDR3 coding DNA: TGTGCCAGCAGCTTGGCGGCGGGACCTTCCGTCTTC.

The CDR3 sequence: CASRTPAEETQYF. CDR3 sequence (DNA): TGTGCCAGCAGGACCCCAGCCGAAGAGACCCAGTACTTC. The rearrangement uses TRBV28 and TRBJ2-5; D unresolved. V was clipped by 6 bases and J by 3 bases, with 11 bases between them. The CDR3 loop spans 13 amino acids. Germline V gene sequence: CDR1 MDHEN, CDR2 SYDVKM.

This chain links TRBV19 with TRBJ1-5, with D perhaps TRBD1 (5 bases). This CDR3 spans 13 amino acids. Germline CDR1 LNHDA, CDR2 SQIVND (reference sequence). V was shortened by 8 bases and J by 5 bases, with 13 bases between the two germline ends. CDR3 residues: CASVRRGHQPQHF. CDR3 DNA: TGTGCCAGTGTAAGAAGGGGCCATCAGCCCCAGCATTTT.

The chain uses TRBV28 and TRBJ1-1, with 7 bases matching TRBD1. The germline V gene encodes CDR1 MDHEN and CDR2 SYDVKM. The junction had 10 bases not matched to a gene; V was cut back by 5 bases and J by 4 bases. The length of the CDR3 is 15 residues. CDR3 residues: CASSVYLPGGTEAFF. The CDR3 DNA reads TGTGCCAGCAGTGTCTACCTCCCAGGGGGCACTGAAGCTTTCTTT.

This clone was counted once. V is TRBV18 and J is TRBJ1-5; D is undetermined. The CDR3 totals 13 residues. The germline V gene has CDR1 KGHSH and CDR2 LQKENI. V was cut by 0 bases and J by 7 bases, with 7 bases left in between. The CDR3 is CASSPPNGQPQHF. The CDR3 DNA reads TGTGCCAGCTCACCACCGAACGGACAGCCCCAGCATTTT. Using reference TRBV18 and TRBJ1-5 for the parts outside the CDR3, the full variable domain is NAGVMQNPRHLVRRRGQEARLRCSPMKGHSHVYWYRQLPEEGLKFMVYLQKENIIDESGMPKERFSAEFPKEGPSILRIQQVVRGDSAAYFCASSPPNGQPQHFGDGTRLSIL.

The V call is TRBV7-2, the J call TRBJ2-1, with TRBD2 identical over 10 bases. Per the germline V gene, CDR1 is SGHTA and CDR2 is FQGNSA. Trimming cost V 3 bases and J 4 bases; bases outside gene matches: 3. The CDR3 is 15 amino acids. CDR3 nucleotides: TGTGCCAGCAGCTTTAGCGGGAGGAGATACAATGAGCAGTTCTTC. It encodes CASSFSGRRYNEQFF. Drawing the rest from reference TRBV7-2 and TRBJ2-1, the complete variable domain is GAGVSQSPSNKVTEKGKDVELRCDPISGHTALYWYRQSLGQGLEFLIYFQGNSAPDKSGLPSDRFSAERTGGSVSTLTIQRTQQEDSAVYLCASSFSGRRYNEQFFGPGTRLTVL.

This clone was seen a few times. The CDR3 protein is CASAGGGNQPQHF. Written as DNA, the CDR3 is TGTGCCAGCGCGGGAGGGGGAAATCAGCCCCAGCATTTT. The chain recombines TRBV12-3 or TRBV12-4 with TRBJ1-5, with D possibly matching TRBD1 (6 bases). Between the trimmed V and J ends, which lost 8 bases and 4 bases, there was a span of 12 bases. The CDR3 sequence is 13 residues long.

The gene calls are TRBV5-6 and TRBJ2-4; maybe TRBD2 (6 bases). Trimming stripped 4 bases from V and 2 bases from J, with 19 bases between. Per germline, CDR1 SGHDT and CDR2 YYEEEE. The CDR3 is 17 residues long. Here the CDR3 reads CASSLRPEGRSKNIQYF. The CDR3 region has the DNA TGTGCCAGCAGCCTCCGCCCGGAGGGGAGGTCCAAAAACATTCAGTACTTC. The entire variable domain, with the rest obtained from reference TRBV5-6 and TRBJ2-4, is as follows: DAGVTQSPTHLIKTRGQQVTLRCSPKSGHDTVSWYQQALGQGPQFIFQYYEEEERQRGNFPDRFSGHQFPNYSSELNVNALLLGDSALYLCASSLRPEGRSKNIQYFGAGTRLSVL.

V is TRBV19 and J is TRBJ2-7; 7 bases line up with TRBD2. V dropped 7 bases and J dropped 3; count of bases not matched to a gene: 6. This CDR3 has 13 amino acids. The germline V gene encodes CDR1 LNHDA and CDR2 SQIVND (reference sequence). The CDR3 is CASTMGEGYEQYF. The CDR3 DNA is TGTGCCAGTACCATGGGGGAGGGCTACGAGCAGTACTTC.

V and J are TRBV19 and TRBJ2-3; D is uncertain. Germline V CDR1 and CDR2: LNHDA, SQIVND (reference sequence). The length of the CDR3 is 13 residues. Trimming stripped 6 bases from V and 4 bases from J, with 11 bases between. Here the CDR3 DNA reads TGTGCCAGTAGCCGGTTCAGGCCAGATACGCAGTATTTT. This sequence encodes CASSRFRPDTQYF.